This TCR beta chain was sequenced during a study of blood T cell repertoires in COVID-19. Overall study context: COVID-19 samples, acute and convalescent, were from the United States, Italy and Spain. T cells, B-cell-depleted T cells, or PBMCs supplied cDNA or gDNA.

A few counts support this clone. In the authors' workflow: From reference gene primer amplification, estimates of nucleated cell counts were derived. The repertoire was sequenced with immunoSEQ multiplex PCR; TCRdb's copy has only in-frame clones and lacks some. D and trimming were read from the DNA, whereas the V and J calls and clone size are those reported in that table. The data show under 130,000 clones, with 70% to 90% seen just once and around 2.2% held by the top ten. The CDR3 is made up of 12 amino acids. Germline-derived CDR1 and CDR2 are SGHDT and YYEEEE. Losses at the gene ends were 4 bases for V and 7 bases for J; bases not matched to a gene: 3.

The chain joins TRBV5-6 to TRBJ1-1; 8 positions agree with TRBD1. The sequencing sample was made of peripheral blood. This TCR came from a human donor in a cohort sampled during active COVID-19. CDR3 sequence (DNA): TGTGCCAGCAGCCGGGACAGGCTTGAAGCTTTCTTT. Translating gives CASSRDRLEAFF.